Sequencing of this T cell receptor beta chain was carried out in a study of OX40 agonist ivuxolimab in advanced cancers. General study findings and limits: At 0.1 to 3.0 mg/kg, CD4+ and CD8+ blood T cells expanded clonally by week 6.

Comments on this clone: Its antigen remains unknown.

The table came from immunoSEQ multiplex PCR; TCRdb's copy has only in-frame clones and leaves some out. In the table there are fewer than 90,000 clones, roughly nine tenths of which are singletons. CDR3 length: 16 amino acids. Germline values: CDR1 MNHEY, CDR2 SMNVEV (reference sequence). Between the trimmed V and J ends, which lost 6 bases and 5 bases, there was a span of 21 bases. V and J are TRBV27 and TRBJ2-3, with D possibly matching TRBD2 (7 bases). Sample: CD4+ or CD8+ T cells sorted from blood, taken in a trial of the OX40 agonist ivuxolimab. This clonotype was sampled from an adult with an advanced solid tumor such as melanoma, head and neck, liver or kidney cancer. CDR3 nucleotide sequence: TGTGCCAGCAGGGTAGGGGGGGGCCAAGTTCTAGATACGCAGTATTTT. The encoded protein is CASRVGGGQVLDTQYF.